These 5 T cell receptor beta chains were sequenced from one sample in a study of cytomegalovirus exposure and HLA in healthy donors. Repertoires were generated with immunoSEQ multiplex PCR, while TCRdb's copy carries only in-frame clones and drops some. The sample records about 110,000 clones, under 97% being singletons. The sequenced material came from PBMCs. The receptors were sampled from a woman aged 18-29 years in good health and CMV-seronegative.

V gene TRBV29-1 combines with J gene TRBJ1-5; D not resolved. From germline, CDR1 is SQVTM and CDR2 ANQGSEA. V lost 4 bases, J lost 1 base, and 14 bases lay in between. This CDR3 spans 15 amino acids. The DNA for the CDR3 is TGCAGCGTTGCTACTACGGGATCCAGCAATCAGCCCCAGCATTTT. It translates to CSVATTGSSNQPQHF.

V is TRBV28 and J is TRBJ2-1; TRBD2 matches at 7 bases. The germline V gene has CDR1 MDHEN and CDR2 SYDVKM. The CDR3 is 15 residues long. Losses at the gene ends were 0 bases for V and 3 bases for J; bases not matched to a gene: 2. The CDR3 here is CASSLWGGDYNEQFF. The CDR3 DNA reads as TGTGCCAGCAGTTTATGGGGGGGGGACTACAATGAGCAGTTCTTC. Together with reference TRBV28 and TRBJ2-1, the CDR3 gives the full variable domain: DVKVTQSSRYLVKRTGEKVFLECVQDMDHENMFWYRQDPGLGLRLIYFSYDVKMKEKGDIPEGYSVSREKKERFSLILESASTNQTSMYLCASSLWGGDYNEQFFGPGTRLTVL.

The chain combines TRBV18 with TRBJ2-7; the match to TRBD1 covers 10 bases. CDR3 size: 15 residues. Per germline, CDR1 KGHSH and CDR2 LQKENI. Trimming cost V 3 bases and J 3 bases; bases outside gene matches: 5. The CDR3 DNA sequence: TGTGCCAGCTCACCCGGGACAGGGGTGGGCTACGAGCAGTACTTC. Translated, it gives CASSPGTGVGYEQYF.

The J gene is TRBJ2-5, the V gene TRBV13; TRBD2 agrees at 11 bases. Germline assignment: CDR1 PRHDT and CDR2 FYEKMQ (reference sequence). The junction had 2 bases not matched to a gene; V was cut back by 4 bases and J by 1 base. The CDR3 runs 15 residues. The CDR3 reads CASSSGTSGQETQYF. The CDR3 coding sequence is TGTGCCAGCAGCTCCGGGACTAGCGGCCAAGAGACCCAGTACTTC.

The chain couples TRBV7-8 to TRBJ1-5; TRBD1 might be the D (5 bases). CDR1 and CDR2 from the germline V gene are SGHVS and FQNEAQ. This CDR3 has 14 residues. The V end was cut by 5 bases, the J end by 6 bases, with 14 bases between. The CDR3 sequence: CASSQGGGTQPQHF. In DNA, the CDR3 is TGTGCCAGCAGCCAGGGCGGGGGTACTCAGCCCCAGCATTTT. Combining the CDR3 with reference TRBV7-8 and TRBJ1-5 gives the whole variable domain GAGVSQSPRYKVAKRGQDVALRCDPISGHVSLFWYQQALGQGPEFLTYFQNEAQLDKSGLPSDRFFAERPEGSVSTLKIQRTQQEDSAVYLCASSQGGGTQPQHFGDGTRLSIL.